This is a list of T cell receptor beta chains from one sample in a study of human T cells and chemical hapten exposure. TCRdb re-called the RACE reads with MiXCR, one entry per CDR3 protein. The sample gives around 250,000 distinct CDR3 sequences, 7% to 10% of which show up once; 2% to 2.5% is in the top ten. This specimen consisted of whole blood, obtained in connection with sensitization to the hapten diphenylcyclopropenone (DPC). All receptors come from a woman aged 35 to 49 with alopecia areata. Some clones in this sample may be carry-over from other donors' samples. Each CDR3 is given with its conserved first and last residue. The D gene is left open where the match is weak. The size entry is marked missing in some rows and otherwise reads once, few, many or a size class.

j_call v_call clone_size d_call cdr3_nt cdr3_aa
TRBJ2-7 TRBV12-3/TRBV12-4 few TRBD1 TGTGCCAGCAGTACGGGACAGGGGGCCCACGAGCAGTACTTC CASSTGQGAHEQYF
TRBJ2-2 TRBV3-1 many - TGTGCCAGCAGTCGTACGAACACCGGGGAGCTGTTTTTT CASSRTNTGELFF
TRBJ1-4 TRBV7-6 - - TGTGCCAGCAGCTTAGGGACTCCGGGAGGCCTAGAAAAACTGTTTTTT CASSLGTPGGLEKLFF
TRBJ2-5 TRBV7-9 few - TGTGCCAGCAGCTTAAGTCGAGCTAGCCGTACAGAGACCCAGTACTTC CASSLSRASRTETQYF
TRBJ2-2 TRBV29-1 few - TGCAGCGTTACCCCCAACACCGGGGAGCTGTTTTTT CSVTPNTGELFF
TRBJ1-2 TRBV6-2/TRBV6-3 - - TGTGCCAGCAGTGGACAGCACTATGGCTACACCTTC CASSGQHYGYTF
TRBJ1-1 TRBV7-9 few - TGTGCCAGCAGCCCGGAGACTGAAGCTTTCTTT CASSPETEAFF
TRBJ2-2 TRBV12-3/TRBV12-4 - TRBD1 TGTGCCAGCAGTCGGACAGGGTCGAACACCGGGGAGCTGTTTTTT CASSRTGSNTGELFF
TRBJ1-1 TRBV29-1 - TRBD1 TGCAGCGCTACGACAGGGATCACTGAAGCTTTCTTT CSATTGITEAFF
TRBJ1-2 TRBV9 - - TGTGCCAGCAGCGTAGGGACAGTACCTAACTATGGCTACACCTTC CASSVGTVPNYGYTF
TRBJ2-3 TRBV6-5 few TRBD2 TGTGCCAGCAGTTACTCGGGGCTAGCGGGAGCAGATACGCAGTATTTT CASSYSGLAGADTQYF
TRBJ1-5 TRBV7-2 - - TGTGCCAGCAACATCGCCCCGACAAACCGGCTGGATTTT CASNIAPTNRLDF
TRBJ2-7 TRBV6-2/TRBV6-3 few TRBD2 TGTGCCAGCAGGATCGGGACTAGCGGCCACTACGAGCAGTACTTC CASRIGTSGHYEQYF
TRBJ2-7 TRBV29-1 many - TGCAGCGTTGGGAGACTTCTCCCGGGAGACGAGCAGTACTTC CSVGRLLPGDEQYF
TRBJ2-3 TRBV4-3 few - TGCGCCAGCAGCCAAGATATACAGGGTTTTGCAGATACGCAGTATTTT CASSQDIQGFADTQYF
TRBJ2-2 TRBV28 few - TGTGCCAGCAGTTTACTGGGCGGGGAGCTGTTTTTT CASSLLGGELFF
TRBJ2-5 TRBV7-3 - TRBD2 TGTGCCAGCAGCTCGATCCTGACTAGCGGGAACCAAGAGACCCAGTACTTC CASSSILTSGNQETQYF
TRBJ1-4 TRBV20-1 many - TGCAGTGCACCTAAGACCGCATACAATGAAAAACTGTTTTTT CSAPKTAYNEKLFF
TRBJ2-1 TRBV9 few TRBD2 TGTGCCAGCAGTCCCCGGACTAGCGGGAGGGAATACAATGAGCAGTTCTTC CASSPRTSGREYNEQFF
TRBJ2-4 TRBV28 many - TGTGCCAGCAGTCCCCACCCCTCCTTAGCCAAAAACATTCAGTACTTC CASSPHPSLAKNIQYF
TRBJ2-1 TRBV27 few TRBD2 TGTGCCAGCAGGGGACTAGCGGGAGGGCCTAGCTTCCCGAATGAGCAGTTCTTC CASRGLAGGPSFPNEQFF
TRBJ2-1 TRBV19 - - TGTGCCAGTAGTATAGTAGCAGGGCCCGCCGCTGAGCAGTTCTTC CASSIVAGPAAEQFF
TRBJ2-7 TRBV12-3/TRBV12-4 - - TGTGCCAGCAGCACCTATGGACTAGAGCAGTACTTC CASSTYGLEQYF
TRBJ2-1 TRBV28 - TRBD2 TGTGCCAGCAGTCGACTAGATTCGGGGAGGGGTGAGCAGTTCTTC CASSRLDSGRGEQFF